These 5 T cell receptor beta chains share one sample of origin, sequenced in a study of OX40 agonist ivuxolimab in advanced cancers. Sequencing was performed with immunoSEQ multiplex PCR; in TCRdb, only in-frame clones are kept and a portion is missing. The sample has about 48,000 clones, 65% to 85% seen once. Here the sequenced sample was CD4+ or CD8+ T cells sorted from blood, taken in a trial of the OX40 agonist ivuxolimab. The receptors shown here come from an adult with an advanced solid tumor such as melanoma, head and neck, liver or kidney cancer.

V and J are TRBV5-1 and TRBJ2-1, with TRBD2 matching over 11 bases. This CDR3 has 18 amino acids. The J segment lost 7 bases and the V segment lost 7 bases, leaving 19 bases of the junction unmatched. Germline-derived CDR1 and CDR2 are SGHRS and YFSETQ. CDR3 nucleotides: TGCGCCAGCGCCCTGGCCCCTAGCGGGGGGACCTTAGGGAATGAGCAGTTCTTC. Translated: CASALAPSGGTLGNEQFF.

This chain connects TRBV4-1 to TRBJ2-3, with 13 bases fitting TRBD2. CDR1 and CDR2 (germline): MGHRA, YSYEKL. The CDR3 sequence is 15 residues long. After removal of 5 bases from V and 3 bases from J, the junction contained 2 bases not matched to a gene. Written as DNA, the CDR3 is TGCGCCAGCAGCAGACTAGCGGGGGGAACAGATACGCAGTATTTT. The encoded protein is CASSRLAGGTDTQYF.

V and J are TRBV19 and TRBJ1-6; perhaps TRBD1 as D (6 bases). The CDR3 totals 14 residues. Trimming removed 7 bases at V and 5 bases at J, with 12 bases between. Germline V gene sequence: CDR1 LNHDA, CDR2 SQIVND (reference sequence). Here the CDR3 DNA reads TGTGCCAGTAACGGACAGCTCCATAATTCACCCCTCCACTTT. Translation: CASNGQLHNSPLHF.

CDR3 region: CASSRSEGYTF. The CDR3 coding sequence is TGTGCCAGCAGCCGGTCGGAGGGCTACACCTTC. V is TRBV7-9 and J is TRBJ1-2; D gene uncertain. Germline V lookup: CDR1 SEHNR, CDR2 FQNEAQ (reference sequence). The CDR3 is made up of 11 amino acids. V was cut by 5 bases and J by 8 bases, with 9 bases left in between.

In DNA, the CDR3 is TGTGCCAGCAGCTCCAGCTTGTACAGGGGTAGGCGAAACATTCAGTACTTC. Its protein is CASSSSLYRGRRNIQYF. The V and J genes are TRBV11-2 and TRBJ2-4; 7 bases map to TRBD1. CDR3 length: 17 residues. The V gene's germline CDR1 is SGHAT and CDR2 FQNNGV. The J segment lost 6 bases and the V segment lost 4 bases, leaving 15 bases of the junction unmatched. Using reference TRBV11-2 and TRBJ2-4 for the parts outside the CDR3, the full variable domain is EAGVAQSPRYKIIEKRQSVAFWCNPISGHATLYWYQQILGQGPKLLIQFQNNGVVDDSQLPKDRFSAERLKGVDSTLKIQPAKLEDSAVYLCASSSSLYRGRRNIQYFGAGTRLSVL.